Shown below are 24 T cell receptor beta chains from a single sample sequenced in a study of beta chain features in type 1 diabetes. Isolated RNA was reverse transcribed in full, so expressed TCRB transcripts were sequenced. TCRdb's table, derived via immunoSEQ multiplex PCR, lists solely in-frame clones and lacks some. The table shows hundreds of thousands of clones, with roughly 12% occurring only once. The sequenced material came from naive CD4+ T cells from blood. These receptors originate from a young man in good health.

The J gene is TRBJ1-2, the V gene TRBV9, with TRBD1 matching 9 bases. After removal of 0 bases from V and 3 bases from J, the junction contained 3 bases not matched to a gene. The V gene's germline CDR1 is SGDLS and CDR2 YYNGEE. This CDR3 spans 15 amino acids. The CDR3 DNA is TGTGCCAGCAGCGTAGGGGACAGGGTGGACTATGGCTACACCTTC. The encoded protein is CASSVGDRVDYGYTF.

This clone appeared a few times. This sequence joins TRBV28 and TRBJ1-1; D uncertain. Trimming took off 2 bases at V and 1 base at J, with 5 bases between the two ends. The CDR3 sequence is 13 residues long. The germline V gene encodes CDR1 MDHEN and CDR2 SYDVKM. The CDR3 nucleotides are TGTGCCAGCAGTTTAGCAGAGAACACTGAAGCTTTCTTT. This encodes CASSLAENTEAFF.

This clone has just a few counts. The chain has TRBV7-3 and TRBJ2-1, with TRBD2 matching over 7 bases. Germline CDR1 SGHTA, CDR2 FQGTGA. With V trimmed by 8 bases and J by 5 bases, 9 bases remained unmatched. The CDR3 totals 14 residues. DNA for the CDR3: TGTGCCAGCCTCCTTGGGGGGGGTAACAATGAGCAGTTCTTC. Translated, it gives CASLLGGGNNEQFF.

This clone was recorded a few times. The rearrangement uses TRBV7-2 and TRBJ1-5; 7 bases are shared with TRBD1. Germline V lookup: CDR1 SGHTA, CDR2 FQGNSA. Trimming removed 5 bases from V and 4 bases from J; junction bases left unmatched: 11. The CDR3 is 16 residues long. The CDR3 nucleotides are TGTGCCAGCAGCCTTGCTGGGACAGCAGAAAATCAGCCCCAGCATTTT. Translation: CASSLAGTAENQPQHF.

The chain links TRBV6-5 to TRBJ2-5; 7 bases align to TRBD1. Germline V gene sequence: CDR1 MNHEY, CDR2 SVGAGI. The CDR3 has 14 residues. The trim removed 9 bases at V and 1 base at J, leaving 8 bases unmatched. The CDR3 protein is CASRQGLSQETQYF. CDR3 nucleotides: TGTGCCAGTCGACAGGGCCTATCCCAAGAGACCCAGTACTTC.

This clone showed up just a few times. The rearrangement links TRBV6-1 to TRBJ2-7; D is possibly TRBD1 (6 bases). CDR3 length: 13 residues. V lost 1 base and J lost 6, with 10 bases in between. Germline values: CDR1 MNHNS, CDR2 SASEGT. The CDR3 DNA is TGTGCCAGCAGTGAAGTCAGGGGTATCGAGCAGTACTTC. As protein: CASSEVRGIEQYF.

This clone showed up just a few times. In nucleotides, the CDR3 is TGTGCCAGCAGTGAGTACAGGGACGGATCCTACGAGCAGTACTTC. It codes for CASSEYRDGSYEQYF. The chain is built from TRBV6-6 and TRBJ2-7; D is perhaps TRBD1 (6 bases). Trimming pared 5 bases from V and 1 base from J, leaving 15 bases between. The germline CDR1 and CDR2 sequences are MNHNY and SVGAGI (reference sequence). The CDR3 has 15 residues.

The table lists this clone with a few counts. This chain uses TRBV18 with TRBJ2-7, with TRBD2 matching 10 bases. V dropped 2 bases and J dropped 4; count of bases not matched to a gene: 20. The CDR3 has 20 amino acids. Germline assignment: CDR1 KGHSH and CDR2 LQKENI. The CDR3 sequence is CASSPSHRLAGSRITYEQYF. The DNA for the CDR3 is TGTGCCAGCTCACCATCCCATCGACTAGCGGGCTCACGAATAACTTACGAGCAGTACTTC.

Only a few counts were recorded for this clone. The V and J genes are TRBV6-6 and TRBJ2-7; D not certain. This CDR3 region has 11 residues. Trimming pared 6 bases from V and 6 bases from J, leaving 9 bases between. Germline values: CDR1 MNHNY, CDR2 SVGAGI (reference sequence). The CDR3 DNA reads TGTGCCAGCAGCTCCGGGTCCGAGCAGTACTTC. Translating it yields CASSSGSEQYF.

The genes are TRBV28 and TRBJ1-1, with D maybe TRBD1 (5 bases). The CDR3 sequence is 11 residues long. V was pared by 9 bases and J by 12 bases, with 17 bases between. CDR1 MDHEN and CDR2 SYDVKM come from the germline V gene. The CDR3 here is CASSHQGLTFF. In DNA, the CDR3 is TGTGCCAGTTCACACCAGGGTCTGACTTTCTTT.

The V call is TRBV5-6, the J call TRBJ1-5, with D maybe TRBD1 (5 bases). This CDR3 has 15 amino acids. Germline V gives CDR1 SGHDT, CDR2 YYEEEE. The V end was cut by 0 bases, the J end by 2 bases, with 9 bases between. The DNA of the CDR3 is TGTGCCAGCAGCTTGGTCAGGGCGGGCAATCAGCCCCAGCATTTT. The encoded protein is CASSLVRAGNQPQHF. Drawing the rest from reference TRBV5-6 and TRBJ1-5, the complete variable domain is DAGVTQSPTHLIKTRGQQVTLRCSPKSGHDTVSWYQQALGQGPQFIFQYYEEEERQRGNFPDRFSGHQFPNYSSELNVNALLLGDSALYLCASSLVRAGNQPQHFGDGTRLSIL.

In its sample, this clone was seen a few times. V gene TRBV5-4 combines with J gene TRBJ2-5, with 10 bases that match TRBD2. CDR1 is SGHNT, CDR2 YYREEE, per germline (reference sequence). CDR3 size: 15 residues. V lost 1 base, J lost 5 bases, and 5 bases stayed unmatched. The CDR3 spells CASSLRLAGDETQYF. The CDR3 DNA is TGTGCCAGCAGCTTGCGGCTAGCGGGGGATGAGACCCAGTACTTC.

This clone was counted between two and nine times. The chain carries TRBV27 and TRBJ2-3; perhaps TRBD2 as D (5 bases). Deletions cut 5 bases from V and 2 bases from J, with 17 bases between. The CDR3 runs 16 residues. Germline-derived CDR1 and CDR2 are MNHEY and SMNVEV (reference sequence). CDR3 sequence reads: CASSALRGWSTDTQYF. The CDR3 DNA is TGTGCCAGCAGTGCCCTACGGGGTTGGTCCACAGATACGCAGTATTTT.

V gene TRBV6-6 combines with J gene TRBJ2-7, with a weak D call TRBD2 (6 bases). CDR3 length equals 15 residues. V lost 4 bases to trimming and J lost 3 bases, with 16 bases between them. Looked up from germline, CDR1 is MNHNY and CDR2 is SVGAGI (reference sequence). The CDR3 sequence is CASSSIGGVVYEQYF. The CDR3 DNA reads as TGTGCCAGCAGTTCAATCGGGGGAGTAGTCTACGAGCAGTACTTC.

This clone was counted once. The V call is TRBV27, the J call TRBJ1-1; 7 bases agree with TRBD1. The V segment lost 2 bases and the J segment 3 bases; nucleotides outside the gene matches: 6. Germline V gives CDR1 MNHEY, CDR2 SMNVEV (reference sequence). The CDR3 has 15 residues. CDR3 amino acids: CASSLLGTAYTEAFF. CDR3 nucleotide sequence: TGTGCCAGCAGTTTACTTGGGACAGCGTACACTGAAGCTTTCTTT.

This chain links TRBV30 with TRBJ2-5, with 7 bases aligning to TRBD1. The junction had 4 bases not matched to a gene; V was cut back by 2 bases and J by 1 base. The CDR3 spans 14 residues. CDR1 and CDR2 from the germline V gene are GTSNPN and SVGIG (reference sequence). For the CDR3, the DNA is TGTGCCTGGAGTCTAGGGGGCAGCCAAGAGACCCAGTACTTC. Protein sequence: CAWSLGGSQETQYF.

The chain carries TRBV5-4 and TRBJ2-7; TRBD2 matches at 8 bases. V gave up 0 bases and J gave up 3 bases; unmatched junction bases: 17. CDR3 length: 19 amino acids. CDR1 is SGHNT and CDR2 is YYREEE in the germline V gene (reference sequence). The CDR3 region has the DNA TGTGCCAGCAGCTTGGAGGGACTAGTGAACACCCGGGGAAACTACGAGCAGTACTTC. Its translation is CASSLEGLVNTRGNYEQYF.

This clone appeared a few times. Different DNA sequences within this sample yield the same CDR3. The chain recombines TRBV30 with TRBJ2-7; D may be TRBD1 (5 bases). V gave up 2 bases and J gave up 5 bases, with 10 bases separating them. CDR1 and CDR2 (germline): GTSNPN, SVGIG (reference sequence). CDR3 length equals 12 residues. CDR3 residues: CAWSRGRDEQYF. For the CDR3, the DNA is TGTGCCTGGAGTAGGGGAAGGGACGAGCAGTACTTC.

The V call is TRBV18, the J call TRBJ2-7; 8 bases are shared with TRBD2. Germline loops: CDR1 KGHSH, CDR2 LQKENI. This CDR3 has 14 amino acids. V shed 6 bases, J shed 0 bases, and the junction held 4 bases outside the gene matches. The CDR3 is CASSPGGHSYEQYF. DNA of the CDR3: TGTGCCAGCTCGCCGGGGGGGCACTCCTACGAGCAGTACTTC.

This clone has just a few counts. V is TRBV28 and J is TRBJ2-1, with 8 bases aligning to TRBD2. Germline CDR1 reads MDHEN; CDR2 reads SYDVKM. Trimming took 6 bases from V and 3 from J; bases not matched to a gene: 4. This CDR3 has 14 residues. The CDR3: CASSLAGFYNEQFF. The CDR3 region has the DNA TGTGCCAGCAGCTTAGCGGGGTTCTACAATGAGCAGTTCTTC.

This clone has just a few counts. This chain connects TRBV5-4 to TRBJ2-6, with TRBD1 identical over 11 bases. Per the germline V gene, CDR1 is SGHNT and CDR2 is YYREEE (reference sequence). V lost 5 bases and J lost 2; bases outside the gene matches: 6. The CDR3 is 17 residues long. The CDR3 DNA sequence: TGTGCCAGCAGAGGAGGACAGGGGGCTGCTGGGGCCAACGTCCTGACTTTC. Translated: CASRGGQGAAGANVLTF.

This clone was observed a handful of times. The chain joins TRBV10-3 to TRBJ2-5; 7 bases match TRBD2. The J call is in doubt because the DNA end fits TRBJ2-7 better. CDR3 length: 15 amino acids. In germline, CDR1 is ENHRY, CDR2 SYGVKD. CDR3 amino acids: CAISEGLADSYEQYF. The DNA of the CDR3 is TGTGCCATCAGTGAGGGGCTAGCGGACTCCTACGAGCAGTACTTC.

This clone was observed a few times. The chain recombines TRBV30 with TRBJ1-1; a weak D match, TRBD1 (6 bases). Trimming shortened V by 2 bases and J by 5 bases, and 15 bases separated the two germline ends. CDR1 and CDR2 from the germline V gene are GTSNPN and SVGIG (reference sequence). CDR3 length: 14 amino acids. The CDR3 bases are TGTGCCTGGAGTCTAACCAGGGGAAGGACTGAAGCTTTCTTT. It is translated as CAWSLTRGRTEAFF. The full variable domain, in which reference TRBV30 and TRBJ1-1 provide the parts outside the CDR3, is SQTIHQWPATLVQPVGSPLSLECTVEGTSNPNLYWYRQAAGRGLQLLFYSVGIGQISSEVPQNLSASRPQDRQFILSSKKLLLSDSGFYLCAWSLTRGRTEAFFGQGTRLTVV.

This clone was counted between two and nine times. The chain uses TRBV5-6 and TRBJ1-1; TRBD1 agrees at 7 bases. CDR1 and CDR2 from the germline V gene are SGHDT and YYEEEE. The CDR3 is made up of 14 amino acids. Trimming took 5 bases from V and 3 from J; bases not matched to a gene: 7. CDR3 loop: CASRRGQKYTEAFF. The CDR3 DNA sequence: TGTGCCAGCAGGAGGGGACAGAAGTACACTGAAGCTTTCTTT.